These 19 T cell receptor beta chains came from one sample sequenced in a study of cytomegalovirus exposure and HLA in healthy donors. The PCR contained 60 Vbeta and 13 Jbeta primers. Assay: immunoSEQ multiplex PCR; the TCRdb copy retains only in-frame clones and omits some. Of 110,000 to 150,000 clones in the sample, less than 85% were seen once. Sequencing input: PBMCs. These receptors all stem from a woman in her fifties or sixties in good health and CMV-seropositive.

The DNA for the CDR3 is TGTGCCAGCAGTTACGCAGGTTATAATGAAAAACTGTTTTTT. It translates to CASSYAGYNEKLFF. This chain connects TRBV7-9 to TRBJ1-4; D gene uncertain. Deletions cut 6 bases from V and 4 bases from J, with 12 bases between. This CDR3 region has 14 residues. Germline lookup yields CDR1 SEHNR and CDR2 FQNEAQ (reference sequence).

The chain uses TRBV7-3 and TRBJ2-5; 11 nucleotides match TRBD1. Judging by the DNA end, TRBJ2-7 fits better; the J call may be wrong. CDR1 and CDR2 from the germline V gene are SGHTA and FQGTGA. The CDR3 contains 15 residues. The CDR3 sequence is CASSPQGTGGYEQYF. CDR3 DNA: TGTGCCAGCAGCCCACAGGGGACAGGGGGTTACGAGCAGTACTTC.

The chain has TRBV5-1 and TRBJ1-6, with 8 bases matching TRBD1. V shed 0 bases, J shed 6 bases, and the junction held 5 bases outside the gene matches. Germline CDR1 SGHRS, CDR2 YFSETQ. The CDR3 totals 16 residues. For the CDR3, the DNA is TGCGCCAGCAGCTTGGAAAAAACAGGGGGTAATTCACCCCTCCACTTT. It encodes CASSLEKTGGNSPLHF.

The chain recombines TRBV5-6 with TRBJ2-1; no clear D. Germline-derived CDR1 and CDR2 are SGHDT and YYEEEE. V lost 0 bases and J lost 0, with 7 bases in between. This CDR3 has 15 amino acids. The chain's CDR3 is CASSLGGISYNEQFF. The CDR3 DNA reads as TGTGCCAGCAGCTTGGGCGGAATCTCCTACAATGAGCAGTTCTTC.

The V gene is TRBV14, the J gene TRBJ2-7, with D hard to call. Germline CDR1 reads SGHDN; CDR2 reads FVKESK. The CDR3 is 15 amino acids. V was shortened by 0 bases and J by 2 bases, with 11 bases between the two germline ends. In DNA form, the CDR3 reads TGTGCCAGCAGCCAAGAGCCCCCGCGTCCCTACGAGCAGTACTTC. Its translation is CASSQEPPRPYEQYF.

The rearrangement links TRBV5-6 to TRBJ2-1; TRBD1 aligns across 9 bases. The CDR3 is made up of 15 amino acids. The V gene end was trimmed by 0 bases and the J gene end by 7 bases; junction bases not matched to a gene: 5. Germline CDR1 and CDR2: SGHDT and YYEEEE. This CDR3 is CASSLGQGVGNEQFF. The CDR3 coding sequence is TGTGCCAGCAGCTTGGGACAGGGGGTAGGAAATGAGCAGTTCTTC.

This clone was detected a few times. This chain connects TRBV6-5 to TRBJ2-5; D may be TRBD1 (5 bases). The CDR3 is made up of 13 amino acids. Per germline, CDR1 MNHEY and CDR2 SVGAGI. V was shortened by 8 bases and J by 1 base, with 11 bases between the two germline ends. This chain's CDR3 is CASAPDTQETQYF. CDR3 DNA: TGTGCCAGCGCCCCGGACACCCAAGAGACCCAGTACTTC.

The chain combines TRBV5-1 with TRBJ2-1; the match to TRBD2 covers 9 bases. Germline V gives CDR1 SGHRS, CDR2 YFSETQ. V lost 0 bases to trimming and J lost 6 bases; unmatched junction nucleotides: 7. The CDR3 has 16 residues. The CDR3 nucleotides are TGCGCCAGCAGCTTGGAAGGTAGCGGGAGTTTCAATGAGCAGTTCTTC. It is translated as CASSLEGSGSFNEQFF.

The chain links TRBV7-2 to TRBJ1-4; 7 bases fit TRBD1. The V and J ends lost 5 bases and 0 bases, in that order; junction bases with no gene match: 6. Germline CDR1 and CDR2: SGHTA and FQGNSA. The length of the CDR3 is 16 residues. The CDR3 sequence: CASSPRQGPTNEKLFF. DNA of the CDR3: TGTGCCAGCAGCCCTAGACAGGGCCCAACTAATGAAAAACTGTTTTTT.

J is TRBJ1-3 and V is TRBV19; no firm D call. The germline gives CDR1 LNHDA, CDR2 SQIVND (reference sequence). CDR3 length: 15 amino acids. V lost 3 bases, J lost 1 base, and 10 bases lay in between. This CDR3 reads CASSIGPISGNTIYF. CDR3 DNA sequence: TGTGCCAGTAGTATCGGTCCCATTTCTGGAAACACCATATATTTT.

The genes are TRBV5-1 and TRBJ2-1, with 8 nucleotides matching TRBD1. The CDR3 loop spans 15 amino acids. CDR1 and CDR2 from the germline V gene are SGHRS and YFSETQ. Germline trimming cut 4 bases from V and 1 base from J; bases unmatched to any gene: 4. CDR3 sequence reads: CASSATGESYNEQFF. CDR3 in DNA: TGCGCCAGCAGCGCGACAGGGGAATCCTACAATGAGCAGTTCTTC.

The chain couples TRBV7-8 to TRBJ2-3; possibly TRBD2 for D (6 bases). This CDR3 region has 16 residues. V lost 6 bases and J 2 bases, leaving 18 bases between the germline ends. CDR1 is SGHVS, CDR2 FQNEAQ, per germline. The CDR3 protein is CASRPDRGLLTDTQYF. In DNA form, the CDR3 reads TGTGCCAGCAGACCCGACCGGGGACTGCTCACAGATACGCAGTATTTT.

The V call is TRBV9, the J call TRBJ1-1, with 9 bases aligning to TRBD1. This CDR3 comprises 15 residues. Germline CDR1 reads SGDLS; CDR2 reads YYNGEE. V lost 3 bases to trimming and J lost 6 bases; unmatched junction nucleotides: 9. The DNA for the CDR3 is TGTGCCAGCAGCGGAATGGGACAGGGAGGATCTGAAGCTTTCTTT. It specifies CASSGMGQGGSEAFF.

The gene calls are TRBV27 and TRBJ2-7, with D possibly matching TRBD2 (6 bases). This CDR3 is built from 15 residues. Trimming removed 8 bases from V and 6 bases from J, with 23 bases in between. CDR1 and CDR2 (germline): MNHEY, SMNVEV (reference sequence). The CDR3 DNA is TGTGCCAGCCGCGTGGAGGGAATCGCCGCAAGCGAGCAGTACTTC. This encodes CASRVEGIAASEQYF.

CDR3 region: CASSKGLAEETQYF. The CDR3 DNA reads as TGTGCCAGCAGTAAAGGACTAGCGGAAGAGACCCAGTACTTC. This chain links TRBV2 with TRBJ2-5; 10 bases map to TRBD2. The length of the CDR3 is 14 residues. Trimming cost V 5 bases and J 3 bases; bases outside gene matches: 3. Germline loops: CDR1 SNHLY, CDR2 FYNNEI.

J is TRBJ2-1 and V is TRBV10-3, with TRBD2 matching over 9 bases. The V gene end was trimmed by 0 bases and the J gene end by 7 bases; junction bases not matched to a gene: 4. The germline V gene encodes CDR1 ENHRY and CDR2 SYGVKD. This CDR3 is 15 amino acids long. In DNA, the CDR3 is TGTGCCATCAGTGAGTCTAGCGGGAGTATGAATGAGCAGTTCTTC. Protein sequence: CAISESSGSMNEQFF.

V and J are TRBV7-8 and TRBJ2-1, with 12 bases lining up with TRBD2. Germline V lookup: CDR1 SGHVS, CDR2 FQNEAQ. With 4 bases clipped from V and 4 bases from J, the junction kept 2 bases outside the gene matches. This CDR3 is built from 15 residues. CDR3 bases: TGTGCCAGCAGCTCGGGACTAGCGGGTTACAATGAGCAGTTCTTC. Translating it yields CASSSGLAGYNEQFF. The variable domain in full, completed from reference TRBV7-8 and TRBJ2-1, reads GAGVSQSPRYKVAKRGQDVALRCDPISGHVSLFWYQQALGQGPEFLTYFQNEAQLDKSGLPSDRFFAERPEGSVSTLKIQRTQQEDSAVYLCASSSGLAGYNEQFFGPGTRLTVL.

The chain couples TRBV2 to TRBJ2-7; D not certain. Trimming shortened V by 4 bases and J by 2 bases, and 9 bases separated the two germline ends. The CDR3 sequence is 13 residues long. Germline CDR1 reads SNHLY; CDR2 reads FYNNEI. The CDR3 bases are TGTGCCAGCAGTGCAGCAGCTCCCTACGAGCAGTACTTC. It is translated as CASSAAAPYEQYF.

The table lists this clone with a few counts. V usage is TRBV19 and J usage is TRBJ2-7; the match to TRBD2 covers 11 bases. Looked up from germline, CDR1 is LNHDA and CDR2 is SQIVND (reference sequence). The CDR3 runs to 15 residues. With 5 bases clipped from V and 2 bases from J, the junction kept 5 bases outside the gene matches. CDR3 DNA: TGTGCCAGTAGTCCAGGGACTAGCGGAACCTACGAGCAGTACTTC. Its protein product is CASSPGTSGTYEQYF.